These T cell receptor beta chains were read from a single sample in a study of beta chain features in type 1 diabetes. The repertoire was sequenced with immunoSEQ multiplex PCR; TCRdb's copy has only in-frame clones and lacks some. The data show under 200,000 clones, around 10% seen once. Sequenced material: central memory CD4+ T cells from blood. All receptors derive from a man aged 30 to 45 with type 1 diabetes. CDR3s include the opening cysteine and the closing phenylalanine or tryptophan. Each record gives: J gene, D gene, V gene, clone size, CDR3 length, CDR3 DNA, CDR3 protein. D genes are given only for firm matches. Where a row states a size, it is once, few, many or the class of an expanded clone; other rows omit it.

J: TRBJ2-2
D: TRBD2
V: TRBV4-3
size: few
length: 17
DNA: TGCGCCAGCAGCCAATATTTGGCTAGCGGGAGTCCCGGGGAGCTGTTTTTT
CDR3: CASSQYLASGSPGELFF

J: TRBJ2-5
D: TRBD2
V: TRBV11-2
size: few
length: 18
DNA: TGTGCCAGCAGCCTCCGACTAGCGTTTTTTGGTTTGGAAGAGACCCAGTACTTC
CDR3: CASSLRLAFFGLEETQYF

J: TRBJ1-5
D: NA
V: TRBV19
size: NA
length: 16
DNA: TGTGCCAGTGAGAGTCGGGACTCAAGGATTAATCAGCCCCAGCATTTT
CDR3: CASESRDSRINQPQHF

J: TRBJ2-3
D: TRBD1
V: TRBV7-9
size: NA
length: 16
DNA: TGTGCCAGCAGCTTTGCCGGGACAGGGGCCGCAGATACGCAGTATTTT
CDR3: CASSFAGTGAADTQYF

J: TRBJ1-2
D: TRBD1
V: TRBV7-9
size: once
length: 13
DNA: TGTGCCAGCAGCTCCTACAACAGGGGAGGCTACACCTTC
CDR3: CASSSYNRGGYTF

J: TRBJ2-7
D: TRBD1
V: TRBV28
size: NA
length: 12
DNA: TGTGCCAGCAGTTTACAGGACAGGCAGCAGTACTTC
CDR3: CASSLQDRQQYF

J: TRBJ2-3
D: TRBD1
V: TRBV30
size: few
length: 15
DNA: TGTGCCTGGAGTCCGGGACAGGGGCACGCAGATACGCAGTATTTT
CDR3: CAWSPGQGHADTQYF

J: TRBJ2-7
D: NA
V: TRBV18
size: NA
length: 13
DNA: TGTGCCAGCTCACCACCGTACGAGTACGAGCAGTACTTC
CDR3: CASSPPYEYEQYF

J: TRBJ2-7
D: NA
V: TRBV28
size: few
length: 12
DNA: TGTGCCAGCAGGCTAGGAGATTACGAGCAGTACTTC
CDR3: CASRLGDYEQYF

J: TRBJ1-1
D: TRBD1
V: TRBV6-5
size: few
length: 14
DNA: TGTGCCAGCAGTTACCGAGGACAGGGGACCGAAGCTTTCTTT
CDR3: CASSYRGQGTEAFF

J: TRBJ2-3
D: TRBD2
V: TRBV7-2
size: few
length: 13
DNA: TGTGCTAGCGGGCAGAGAAGCACAGATACGCAGTATTTT
CDR3: CASGQRSTDTQYF

J: TRBJ2-1
D: TRBD1
V: TRBV19
size: NA
length: 14
DNA: TGTGCCACTACGACGGGACAGGGGGGGGGTGAGCAGTTCTTC
CDR3: CATTTGQGGGEQFF

J: TRBJ2-5
D: NA
V: TRBV27
size: few
length: 14
DNA: TGTGCCAGCAGTTCGCTCCGGGGGCAAGAGACCCAGTACTTC
CDR3: CASSSLRGQETQYF

J: TRBJ1-5
D: NA
V: TRBV19
size: NA
length: 13
DNA: TGTGCCAGTAGTACCCGACAGGATCAGCCCCAGCATTTT
CDR3: CASSTRQDQPQHF

J: TRBJ2-7
D: TRBD2
V: TRBV5-4
size: many
length: 15
DNA: TGTGCCAGCAGCGAAGCGGGAGGGCTCACCTACGAGCAGTACTTC
CDR3: CASSEAGGLTYEQYF

J: TRBJ2-1
D: TRBD2
V: TRBV4-1
size: NA
length: 16
DNA: TGCGCCAGCAGCCAGGAGACTAGCGGTACCTTCAATGAGCAGTTCTTC
CDR3: CASSQETSGTFNEQFF

J: TRBJ1-1
D: NA
V: TRBV5-4
size: few
length: 13
DNA: TGTGCCAGCAGCTTTAGGGGAGGAACTGAAGCTTTCTTT
CDR3: CASSFRGGTEAFF

J: TRBJ2-4
D: NA
V: TRBV7-2
size: NA
length: 16
DNA: TGTGCCAGCAGGGAAGGAGGGGGCGCAGACAAAAACATTCAGTACTTC
CDR3: CASREGGGADKNIQYF

J: TRBJ2-3
D: NA
V: TRBV18
size: few
length: 14
DNA: TGTGCCAGCTCACCTTCCGGAGTGTGGAGTACGCAGTATTTT
CDR3: CASSPSGVWSTQYF

J: TRBJ2-2
D: TRBD2
V: TRBV4-2
size: few
length: 16
DNA: TGTGCCAGCAGCCAAGACCCTAGCGGGAGCCCCGGGGAGCTGTTTTTT
CDR3: CASSQDPSGSPGELFF

J: TRBJ2-5
D: NA
V: TRBV6-5
size: once
length: 14
DNA: TGTGCCAGCAGTTCACAGGCGTTCCAAGAGACCCAGTACTTC
CDR3: CASSSQAFQETQYF

J: TRBJ1-2
D: NA
V: TRBV30
size: NA
length: 11
DNA: TGTGCCTGGAGTGTATCTAGTGGCTACACCTTC
CDR3: CAWSVSSGYTF

J: TRBJ2-7
D: NA
V: TRBV6-1
size: few
length: 14
DNA: TGTGCCAGCGACAGTGTATCCAGCTCCTACGAGCAGTACTTC
CDR3: CASDSVSSSYEQYF

J: TRBJ2-1
D: NA
V: TRBV4-3
size: few
length: 14
DNA: TGCGCCAGCAGCCAAGATAGAACTAGCAATGAGCAGTTCTTC
CDR3: CASSQDRTSNEQFF

J: TRBJ1-1
D: NA
V: TRBV15
size: once
length: 14
DNA: TGTGCCACCAGCAGAGAACCGGGAAACACTGAAGCTTTCTTT
CDR3: CATSREPGNTEAFF

J: TRBJ2-1
D: TRBD1
V: TRBV5-1
size: few
length: 16
DNA: TGCGCCAGCAGCTTCTCCGGGACAGGGGCATACAATGAGCAGTTCTTC
CDR3: CASSFSGTGAYNEQFF

J: TRBJ2-1
D: NA
V: TRBV6-5
size: NA
length: 11
DNA: TGTGCCAGCAGACGACGGGAGTCGGAATTCTTC
CDR3: CASRRRESEFF

J: TRBJ2-2
D: NA
V: TRBV5-1
size: few
length: 14
DNA: TGCGCCAGCAGCTCAGCGACGAACACCGGGGAGCTGTTTTTT
CDR3: CASSSATNTGELFF

J: TRBJ1-2
D: NA
V: TRBV19
size: few
length: 15
DNA: TGTGCCAGTAGTAGGGCGGACGCGCGGGACTATGGCTACACCTTC
CDR3: CASSRADARDYGYTF

J: TRBJ2-7
D: TRBD1
V: TRBV9
size: few
length: 14
DNA: TGTGCCAGCAGCCCAGACAGGGAACTCTACGAGCAGTACTTC
CDR3: CASSPDRELYEQYF

J: TRBJ1-1
D: NA
V: TRBV7-2
size: NA
length: 14
DNA: TGTGCCAGCAGCTTACGGCGCCAGGGGACTGAAGCTTTCTTT
CDR3: CASSLRRQGTEAFF

J: TRBJ2-5
D: NA
V: TRBV28
size: NA
length: 15
DNA: TGTGCCAGCAGTTCCCCGACAGGTGCACAAGAGACCCAGTACTTC
CDR3: CASSSPTGAQETQYF

J: TRBJ2-5
D: NA
V: TRBV7-6
size: few
length: 14
DNA: TGTGCCAGCAGCCTCCAACAGGCGTCAGAGACCCAGTACTTC
CDR3: CASSLQQASETQYF

J: TRBJ2-1
D: NA
V: TRBV5-1
size: few
length: 14
DNA: TGCGCCAGCAGTATTGGACTCCACTCTCGGGAGCAGTTCTTC
CDR3: CASSIGLHSREQFF

J: TRBJ2-3
D: NA
V: TRBV18
size: NA
length: 14
DNA: TGTGCCAGCTCACCATTGCAGAGCACAGATACGCAGTATTTT
CDR3: CASSPLQSTDTQYF

J: TRBJ2-7
D: NA
V: TRBV28
size: few
length: 11
DNA: TGTGCCAGCATTAATCGGGGGGCACAGTACTTC
CDR3: CASINRGAQYF

J: TRBJ2-7
D: NA
V: TRBV25-1
size: NA
length: 13
DNA: TGTGCCAGCACTGACCCATTCTCCTACGAGCAGTACTTC
CDR3: CASTDPFSYEQYF

J: TRBJ2-7
D: NA
V: TRBV5-6
size: NA
length: 15
DNA: TGTGCCAGCAGCCGGAGCTCGTCGGGGAGCTACGAGCAGTACTTC
CDR3: CASSRSSSGSYEQYF

J: TRBJ2-3
D: TRBD2
V: TRBV23-1
size: few
length: 15
DNA: TGCGCCAGCAATCGACTAGCGGGAAGCACAGATACGCAGTATTTT
CDR3: CASNRLAGSTDTQYF

J: TRBJ1-3
D: NA
V: TRBV25-1
size: few
length: 14
DNA: TGTGCCAGCAGCGACGACAGATCTGGAAACACCATATATTTT
CDR3: CASSDDRSGNTIYF

J: TRBJ1-5
D: TRBD1
V: TRBV7-2
size: NA
length: 15
DNA: TGTGCCAGCAGCCCTGACAGGGTCCGTGGGCAGCCCCAGCATTTT
CDR3: CASSPDRVRGQPQHF

J: TRBJ1-1
D: NA
V: TRBV29-1
size: few
length: 12
DNA: TGCAGCGTTCTTCCGGGGAACACTGAAGCTTTCTTT
CDR3: CSVLPGNTEAFF

J: TRBJ2-5
D: TRBD1
V: TRBV5-1
size: NA
length: 15
DNA: TGCGCCAGCAGCTTGGACACAGGGGGCCCGGAGACCCAGTACTTC
CDR3: CASSLDTGGPETQYF

J: TRBJ2-3
D: TRBD2
V: TRBV4-1
size: NA
length: 16
DNA: TGCGCCAGCAGGCAGTCCTCGGGGCGGGAGACAGATACGCAGTATTTT
CDR3: CASRQSSGRETDTQYF

J: TRBJ1-2
D: NA
V: TRBV7-3
size: NA
length: 14
DNA: TGTGCCAGCAGCTTAAATAAGGCGGGTTATGGCTACACCTTC
CDR3: CASSLNKAGYGYTF

J: TRBJ2-3
D: TRBD2
V: TRBV27
size: NA
length: 16
DNA: TGTGCCAGCAGTTTAGGGCGCGGGAGGGGGTCAGATACGCAGTATTTT
CDR3: CASSLGRGRGSDTQYF

J: TRBJ1-2
D: NA
V: TRBV7-2
size: few
length: 14
DNA: TGTGCCAGCAGCTTAGTGCGGGGAAACTATGGCTACACCTTC
CDR3: CASSLVRGNYGYTF

J: TRBJ2-7
D: TRBD1
V: TRBV28
size: few
length: 14
DNA: TGTGCCAGCAGCTCCGGGACAGGGGGCTACGAGCAGTACTTC
CDR3: CASSSGTGGYEQYF

J: TRBJ2-1
D: TRBD2
V: TRBV5-1
size: few
length: 15
DNA: TGCGCCAGCAGCCTGAGCGGGGCACCACAGGATGAGCAGTTCTTC
CDR3: CASSLSGAPQDEQFF

J: TRBJ1-3
D: NA
V: TRBV29-1
size: few
length: 12
DNA: TGCAGCGTAAGGACAGCTGCCGAAAACAGATATTTT
CDR3: CSVRTAAENRYF

J: TRBJ2-4
D: TRBD1
V: TRBV29-1
size: few
length: 12
DNA: TGCAGCGTTGAAGGACAGGGAAACATTCAGTACTTC
CDR3: CSVEGQGNIQYF

J: TRBJ2-7
D: TRBD2
V: TRBV6-5
size: few
length: 15
DNA: TGTGCCAGCAGTTACTCGAGTTCGCGGGGGTACGAGCAGTACTTC
CDR3: CASSYSSSRGYEQYF

J: TRBJ2-7
D: NA
V: TRBV29-1
size: NA
length: 13
DNA: TGCAGCGTTGCTAAAGAACTTTCCTACGAGCAGTACTTC
CDR3: CSVAKELSYEQYF

J: TRBJ2-1
D: TRBD2
V: TRBV18
size: few
length: 17
DNA: TGTGCCAGCTCACCACCGTTAGCGGGTAGCTCCTACAATGAGCAGTTCTTC
CDR3: CASSPPLAGSSYNEQFF